This T cell receptor beta chain was identified in a study of blood T cell repertoires in COVID-19. Sequenced by immunoSEQ multiplex PCR; TCRdb stores in-frame clones only, minus some. The profile shows around 330,000 clones, roughly 87% of them singletons. The study drew participants aged roughly 18 to 95 years from approximately 25 US areas. The CDR3 has 14 amino acids. Germline lookup yields CDR1 SGHKS and CDR2 YYEKEE (reference sequence). The V gene lost 4 bases and the J gene lost 1 base, with 12 bases spanning the gap. The chain couples TRBV5-5 to TRBJ2-7; D is undetermined. The sequence was obtained from a woman aged 18-29 years who had recovered from COVID-19. Input material: PBMCs or T cells enriched from blood (not recorded which). The DNA of the CDR3 is TGTGCCAGCAGCCCCCTCCCCCCTTCCTACGAGCAGTACTTC. Amino acid sequence: CASSPLPPSYEQYF. The whole variable domain, remainder taken from reference TRBV5-5 and TRBJ2-7, is DAGVTQSPTHLIKTRGQQVTLRCSPISGHKSVSWYQQVLGQGPQFIFQYYEKEERGRGNFPDRFSARQFPNYSSELNVNALLLGDSALYLCASSPLPPSYEQYFGPGTRLTVT.